Listed here is a single TCR beta chain. This clone showed up just a few times. The clone's antigen remains unknown. The record has no base qualities; no much larger clone is one base away. This specimen comes from a study of shared clonotypes between healthy human individuals (dated by TCRdb to the early 2020s). Concerning the study at large: A few men and two women, aged 18 to 49 years, made up the cohort. For each donor, CD4 naive and CD4 memory were each run on three plates, CD8 naive on two plates, and CD8 memory on one plate. Blood TCR repertoires of a handful of healthy adults were deeply sequenced to estimate repertoire size and the extent of clonotype sharing between individuals. Libraries were prepared and TCR repertoires were sequenced by different laboratories using diverse techniques, in order to increase sequencing depth and limit assay-specific biases. Per donor, leukapheresis produced somewhere between about 0.94 and 9.5 billion PBMCs.

On the study overall, not on this receptor specifically: Clonotypes shared by all four sorted-subset donors showed higher generation probabilities than non-shared clonotypes. Incomplete sequencing was indicated by rarefaction of sorted-subset datasets, despite the large sequencing depth. Roughly 5% of naive CD4, around 4% of naive CD8, 2.3% of memory CD4, and over 0.35% of memory CD8 clonotypes were shared across a few donors. Pairwise subsampling led to the expectation that sequencing depth would affect the degree of clonotype sharing among donors. Because the study included only a small number of donors, the genetic and exposure-history diversity represented was limited. Sampling was restricted to blood, and TCR repertoires in tissues likely differ from the TCR repertoires found in blood. Larger estimated clonotype richness was generally found for naive subsets than for memory subsets.

The donors were healthy, HIV-negative adults who had no recently reported acute infections or vaccinations. All donors were Caucasian adults living in Nashville, Tennessee, USA. CD4+ T cells were enriched through magnetic negative selection, after which naive cells were positively selected on CD45RA and the remaining negative fraction served as the memory subset. After blood collection by leukapheresis, PBMCs were isolated using Ficoll-Histopaque density gradient centrifugation and then cryopreserved in the vapor phase of liquid nitrogen. Analytical flow cytometry was used to check the purity and quantity of every magnetically sorted T cell population. Genomic DNA was isolated from every sorted fraction and measured by UV absorbance on a Nanodrop 2000c. TCR CDR3 regions were amplified from genomic DNA by multiplex PCR using the deep immunoSEQ assay. Extracted genomic DNA from each cell subset was distributed evenly across all wells of several immunoSEQ 96-well plates, and each plate was treated as a replicate. For sorted subsets, each replicate PCR was loaded with approximately 190 ng genomic DNA, equivalent to some 27,000 T cell genomes. Purified libraries were quantified with a Qubit 3.0 fluorometer, sized on a Bioanalyzer 2100, and re-quantified with the KAPA Library Quantification kit. Every immunoSEQ 96-well plate was sequenced on a dedicated single-read 150-cycle Illumina NextSeq 550 flow cell. The paper's data handling went like this. Because the immunoSEQ output included only junctional sequences and no quality scores, the filtering could not be the same as the filtering used for full-length reads. Sequences were annotated with PyIR, a Python wrapper for IgBLAST v1.9, and V/J genes and CDR3 were assigned using IMGT germline references. Reads were filtered out if the reads had weak V/J assignments (E-value above 1e-6), no CDR3, stop codons, out-of-frame junctions, or ambiguous translated residues. V3J clonotypes were defined as sequences sharing the same inferred V gene, J gene, and CDR3 amino acid sequence. Percentage overlap between repertoires was calculated by dividing the number of shared unique clonotypes by the size of the smaller repertoire. Richness of each repertoire was evaluated using RTK rarefaction, the Chao1 estimator, and Recon v2.1 estimates of unobserved clonotypes. For all TCRbeta clonotypes obtained by the gDNA method from several donors, generation probabilities were computed with OLGA. Entries here come from immuneACCESS through TCRdb and include only in-frame sequences with V and J called. Some clones fail to appear in such tables; in the studies checked, an unresolved V gene covers under half of the shortfall, and the cause of the remainder is unknown. V and J calls and clone size follow that table, whereas D and trimming were derived from the DNA. This sample lists under 2.5 million clones; 85% to 95% were detected once. The ten largest clones represent approximately 0.41% of the sample.

The CDR3 goes from the cysteine to the phenylalanine over 15 residues. CDR3 DNA only is kept here, 45 bases in frame from base 1. Reading the germline V gene (reference sequence) gives CDR1 SSHAT and CDR2 FNYEAQ. At the junction V is shortened by 5 bases and J by 4 bases; bases outside the gene matches: 7. The material sequenced was naive CD4+ T cells from PBMCs. According to the study, the label for this sample's cell subset or site signals: CD45RA+ positively selected. The chain uses TRBV7-7 and TRBJ2-2, with TRBD1 matching 7 junction bases. The sequence was obtained from a man aged 18 to 29 in good health. Some clones in this sample may be carry-over from other donors' samples. The CDR3 reads as follows: CASSLTTGPTGELFF. In nucleotides, the sequence is TGTGCCAGCAGCCTAACGACAGGGCCCACCGGGGAGCTGTTTTTT.